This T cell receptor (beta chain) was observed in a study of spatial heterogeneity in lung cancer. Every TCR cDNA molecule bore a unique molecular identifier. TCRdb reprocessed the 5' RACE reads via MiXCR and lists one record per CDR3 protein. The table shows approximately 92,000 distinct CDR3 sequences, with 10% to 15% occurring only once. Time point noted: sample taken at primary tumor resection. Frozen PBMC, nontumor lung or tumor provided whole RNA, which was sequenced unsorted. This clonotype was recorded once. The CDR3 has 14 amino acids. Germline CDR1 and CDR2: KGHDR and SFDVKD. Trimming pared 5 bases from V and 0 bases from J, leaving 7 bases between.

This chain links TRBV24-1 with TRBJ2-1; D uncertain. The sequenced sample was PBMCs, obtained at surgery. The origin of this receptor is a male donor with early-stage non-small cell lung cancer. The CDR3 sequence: CATSAASSYNEQFF. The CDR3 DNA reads TGTGCCACCAGTGCGGCGAGCTCCTACAATGAGCAGTTCTTC.